This paragraph reports one TCR beta chain. Its antigen is unidentified. The record originates from a study of blood T cells in healthy people across ages. Study-level findings and limits: Roughly linearly, TCR beta diversity per million T cells fell as age increased. Whereas aged donors had fewer naive CD4+ cells, long-lived donors had more of them and higher diversity.

Germline trimming cut 4 bases from V and 10 bases from J; bases unmatched to any gene: 5. This CDR3 is 11 amino acids long. Germline V gene lookup returns CDR1 DFQATT and CDR2 SNEGSKA (reference sequence). Next came a second PCR, run for roughly 6 to 11 cycles, which used a sample-barcoded 5' primer along with a J-beta primer mix. TCRdb processed the 5' RACE reads anew with MiXCR; each CDR3 protein has one entry. The table has about 1.6 million distinct CDR3 sequences, roughly 32% seen once; the top ten hold around 11%. This clonotype was sampled from a woman aged 25 to 45 in good health. The specimen sequenced was blood. V usage is TRBV20-1 and J usage is TRBJ1-1; 8 bases line up with TRBD1. The CDR3 is CSATRQGRAFF. The CDR3 bases are TGCAGTGCTACCCGACAGGGGAGAGCTTTCTTT.